This T cell receptor (beta chain) stems from a study of blood T cell repertoires in COVID-19. Overall study context: Sites in the United States, Italy and Spain provided acute and convalescent COVID-19 samples.

The germline gives CDR1 SGHNT, CDR2 YYREEE (reference sequence). Deletions cut 4 bases from V and 6 bases from J, with 16 bases between. The CDR3 is 14 amino acids. Data came from immunoSEQ multiplex PCR; TCRdb stores just in-frame clones and leaves some out. The data contain 170,000 or so clones, around 84% of them seen just once; the ten biggest clones take up around 7%. This clone was recorded once. The chain employs TRBV5-4 and TRBJ1-1; maybe TRBD1 (6 bases). Sequencing was performed on peripheral blood. The origin of this receptor is a man aged 45-65 years with active or convalescent COVID-19. The CDR3 DNA sequence: TGTGCCAGCAGCCCCCTGGGGGGGCTCGCTGAAGCTTTCTTT. Its translation: CASSPLGGLAEAFF. The whole variable domain, filled in from reference TRBV5-4 and TRBJ1-1, reads ETGVTQSPTHLIKTRGQQVTLRCSSQSGHNTVSWYQQALGQGPQFIFQYYREEENGRGNFPPRFSGLQFPNYSSELNVNALELDDSALYLCASSPLGGLAEAFFGQGTRLTVV.